The 17 T cell receptor beta chains below were found in one sample sequenced in a study of T cell responses to AZD1222 COVID-19 vaccine. Assay: immunoSEQ multiplex PCR; the TCRdb copy retains only in-frame clones and omits some. The profile shows 90,000 to 120,000 clones, 80% to 90% of them singletons. This sample comprised peripheral blood, obtained on day 0 of AZD1222 vaccination. Receptors originate from an adult in good health.

The chain recombines TRBV28 with TRBJ2-5; D is unresolved. V was shortened by 1 base and J by 2 bases, with 5 bases between the two germline ends. The germline CDR1 and CDR2 sequences are MDHEN and SYDVKM. This CDR3 region has 13 residues. The CDR3 protein is CASSLYSQETQYF. The CDR3 region has the DNA TGTGCCAGCAGTTTATATAGTCAAGAGACCCAGTACTTC. The full variable domain, rest sourced from reference TRBV28 and TRBJ2-5, is DVKVTQSSRYLVKRTGEKVFLECVQDMDHENMFWYRQDPGLGLRLIYFSYDVKMKEKGDIPEGYSVSREKKERFSLILESASTNQTSMYLCASSLYSQETQYFGPGTRLLVL.

The gene calls are TRBV5-5 and TRBJ2-7; D might be TRBD1 (6 bases). The CDR3 consists of 14 residues. The germline CDR1 and CDR2 sequences are SGHKS and YYEKEE (reference sequence). V gave up 2 bases and J gave up 3 bases, with 12 bases separating them. The chain's CDR3 is CASSFPGDGYEQYF. The DNA of the CDR3 is TGTGCCAGCAGCTTCCCAGGGGACGGCTACGAGCAGTACTTC.

This chain connects TRBV7-8 to TRBJ1-5; maybe TRBD1 (5 bases). This CDR3 spans 15 amino acids. The V gene's germline CDR1 is SGHVS and CDR2 FQNEAQ. V lost 0 bases and J 6 bases, leaving 12 bases between the germline ends. The chain's CDR3 is CASSLAGGGSQPQHF. In DNA form, the CDR3 reads TGTGCCAGCAGCTTAGCTGGTGGGGGGAGTCAGCCCCAGCATTTT.

This sequence joins TRBV9 and TRBJ2-5; weak D call: TRBD2 (6 bases). This CDR3 contains 13 residues. Germline CDR1 SGDLS, CDR2 YYNGEE. V lost 3 bases and J lost 3, with 9 bases in between. This chain's CDR3 is CASSDGGKETQYF. CDR3 sequence (DNA): TGTGCCAGCAGCGACGGAGGGAAAGAGACCCAGTACTTC.

This chain links TRBV19 with TRBJ2-7, with a weak D call TRBD1 (6 bases). The CDR3 consists of 15 residues. Germline CDR1 and CDR2: LNHDA and SQIVND (reference sequence). Trimming left V 1 base short and J 3 bases short, with 13 bases between. This chain's CDR3 is CASSIAPGEIYEQYF. In DNA, the CDR3 is TGTGCCAGTAGTATAGCCCCAGGGGAAATCTACGAGCAGTACTTC.

The genes are TRBV28 and TRBJ2-1, with 9 bases that match TRBD1. V shed 5 bases and J 9 bases; nucleotides not matched to a gene: 11. Per germline, CDR1 MDHEN and CDR2 SYDVKM. This CDR3 is built from 15 residues. In nucleotides, the CDR3 is TGTGCCAGCAGTCGAACCGGGACAGGGAAGCTTGAGCAGTTCTTC. This codes for CASSRTGTGKLEQFF.

This chain uses TRBV15 with TRBJ1-4; D gene unclear. V lost 1 base, J lost 6 bases, and 3 bases lay in between. The germline V gene encodes CDR1 LNHNV and CDR2 YYDKDF (reference sequence). The CDR3 has 12 amino acids. For the CDR3, the DNA is TGTGCCACCAGCAGAGTGGATGAAAAACTGTTTTTT. As protein: CATSRVDEKLFF. Together with reference TRBV15 and TRBJ1-4, the CDR3 gives the full variable domain: DAMVIQNPRYQVTQFGKPVTLSCSQTLNHNVMYWYQQKSSQAPKLLFHYYDKDFNNEADTPDNFQSRRPNTSFCFLDIRSPGLGDTAMYLCATSRVDEKLFFGSGTQLSVL.

The chain employs TRBV29-1 and TRBJ2-4, with 9 bases lining up with TRBD1. This CDR3 has 14 residues. The V gene end was trimmed by 6 bases and the J gene end by 4 bases; junction bases not matched to a gene: 7. CDR1 and CDR2 (germline): SQVTM, ANQGSEA. CDR3 DNA: TGCAGCGTGGGACAGGGTACTACGAAAAACATTCAGTACTTC. It specifies CSVGQGTTKNIQYF.

The chain recombines TRBV2 with TRBJ2-2; 10 bases align to TRBD1. The CDR3 length is 18 residues. Germline lookup yields CDR1 SNHLY and CDR2 FYNNEI. V trimming: 5 bases; J trimming: 3 bases; junction bases outside the gene matches: 12. CDR3 sequence reads: CASSYLQAGTGDTGELFF. CDR3 bases: TGTGCCAGCAGTTACCTCCAAGCGGGGACAGGGGACACCGGGGAGCTGTTTTTT.

V usage is TRBV2 and J usage is TRBJ2-7; D may be TRBD1 (5 bases). CDR1 is SNHLY and CDR2 is FYNNEI in the germline V gene. V was pared by 6 bases and J by 2 bases, with 11 bases between. The CDR3 sequence is 13 residues long. CDR3 sequence: CASRRQQPYEQYF. CDR3 nucleotides: TGTGCCAGCAGAAGACAGCAGCCCTACGAGCAGTACTTC.

CDR3 amino acids: CASSVPGDGYTF. The CDR3 DNA reads as TGTGCCAGCAGCGTACCGGGGGACGGCTACACCTTC. The V call is TRBV9, the J call TRBJ1-2, with D possibly TRBD1 on 5 matching bases. This CDR3 has 12 amino acids. Germline assignment: CDR1 SGDLS and CDR2 YYNGEE. Trimming removed 1 base at V and 8 bases at J, with 9 bases between.

In its sample, this clone was seen a few times. The chain joins TRBV25-1 to TRBJ2-2; unclear D gene. V lost 9 bases to trimming and J lost 6 bases, with 8 bases between them. The CDR3 totals 11 residues. From germline, CDR1 is MGHDK and CDR2 SYGVNS. For the CDR3, the DNA is TGTGCCAGTCTTTCTTCCGGGGAGCTGTTTTTT. Protein: CASLSSGELFF.

The chain carries TRBV4-1 and TRBJ2-7, with TRBD1 as a possible D gene (6 bases). The ends were cut back, 0 bases at V and 0 bases at J, with 12 bases in the middle. The CDR3 loop spans 16 amino acids. Germline lookup yields CDR1 MGHRA and CDR2 YSYEKL. The CDR3 DNA reads TGCGCCAGCAGCCAAGAAGGGGGACAAAACTCCTACGAGCAGTACTTC. Translation: CASSQEGGQNSYEQYF.

The chain uses TRBV24-1 and TRBJ2-1, with 13 bases matching TRBD2. CDR1 KGHDR and CDR2 SFDVKD come from the germline V gene. V shed 5 bases, J shed 3 bases, and the junction held 6 bases outside the gene matches. The CDR3 runs to 17 residues. This chain's CDR3 is CATSAGLAGALYNEQFF. The CDR3 DNA follows: TGTGCCACCAGTGCAGGACTAGCGGGAGCCCTCTACAATGAGCAGTTCTTC.

The chain employs TRBV15 and TRBJ2-1, with a possible D match to TRBD2 (6 bases). Germline V lookup: CDR1 LNHNV, CDR2 YYDKDF (reference sequence). The CDR3 has 15 residues. Trimming took 0 bases from V and 0 from J, leaving 6 bases between them. This CDR3 reads CATSREGGSYNEQFF. CDR3 sequence (DNA): TGTGCCACCAGCAGAGAGGGGGGCTCCTACAATGAGCAGTTCTTC.

The rearrangement links TRBV7-9 to TRBJ1-6; D remains ambiguous. Trimming took 2 bases from V and 8 from J, leaving 10 bases between them. Germline V gives CDR1 SEHNR, CDR2 FQNEAQ (reference sequence). The CDR3 length is 14 residues. The CDR3 region has the DNA TGTGCCAGCAGCTTAACAGAGGCTCATTCACCCCTCCACTTT. Encoded protein: CASSLTEAHSPLHF.

The genes are TRBV7-2 and TRBJ2-5, with D perhaps TRBD1 (6 bases). The V gene lost 1 base and the J gene lost 9 bases, with 12 bases spanning the gap. Germline V gene data show CDR1 as SGHTA and CDR2 as FQGNSA. The CDR3 sequence is 13 residues long. The CDR3 reads CASSLDFQGPQYF. The CDR3, as DNA: TGTGCCAGCAGCTTAGACTTCCAGGGGCCCCAGTACTTC. Variable domain in full (rest from reference TRBV7-2 and TRBJ2-5): GAGVSQSPSNKVTEKGKDVELRCDPISGHTALYWYRQSLGQGLEFLIYFQGNSAPDKSGLPSDRFSAERTGGSVSTLTIQRTQQEDSAVYLCASSLDFQGPQYFGPGTRLLVL.